The 12 T cell receptor beta chains below come from one sample, sequenced in a study of T-cell memory formation after mild COVID-19. TCRdb analysed the 5' RACE reads with MiXCR anew, one entry per CDR3 protein. Of 250,000 to 350,000 distinct CDR3 sequences detected, roughly a fifth appear once; the ten largest clones hold more than 20%. Sequenced input: PBMCs or a T cell subset sorted from them (not recorded which). The receptors here all came from a man between 18 and 29 years old who had mild COVID-19 (a few samples of this study predate the infection). Cell type and time point are not known.

The chain links TRBV5-1 to TRBJ1-1; TRBD1 is a possible D gene (5 bases). Germline CDR1 reads SGHRS; CDR2 reads YFSETQ. V was clipped by 9 bases and J by 0 bases, with 15 bases between them. The CDR3 extends over 14 amino acids. In nucleotides, the CDR3 is TGCGCCACGTCCCGGGGCCTTTTGAACACTGAAGCTTTCTTT. Its translation is CATSRGLLNTEAFF.

The rearrangement links TRBV6-1 to TRBJ1-5; the D gene is possibly TRBD1 (5 bases). V lost 7 bases and J lost 0, with 19 bases in between. CDR3 size: 17 residues. Germline loops: CDR1 MNHNS, CDR2 SASEGT. Here the CDR3 reads CASTPSREKSSNQPQHF. CDR3 in DNA: TGTGCCAGCACCCCCAGCAGGGAGAAGAGTAGCAATCAGCCCCAGCATTTT.

The genes are TRBV20-1 and TRBJ1-1; TRBD1 aligns across 8 bases. The junction had 4 bases not matched to a gene; V was cut back by 6 bases and J by 1 base. Germline lookup yields CDR1 DFQATT and CDR2 SNEGSKA (reference sequence). The CDR3 spans 13 residues. The CDR3 nucleotides are TGCAGTGCACGGGACAGGACGAACACTGAAGCTTTCTTT. It translates to CSARDRTNTEAFF.

This clonotype was counted ten times or more. The chain is built from TRBV19 and TRBJ1-1; D is undetermined. CDR1 is LNHDA, CDR2 SQIVND, per germline (reference sequence). Trimming cost V 4 bases and J 0 bases, with 12 bases left between them. The CDR3 is made up of 15 amino acids. CDR3 amino acids: CASSTGRTVNTEAFF. DNA for the CDR3: TGTGCCAGTAGTACCGGACGGACGGTGAACACTGAAGCTTTCTTT.

The chain uses TRBV28 and TRBJ2-3, with TRBD2 matching over 7 bases. The V gene's germline CDR1 is MDHEN and CDR2 SYDVKM. There are 13 residues in the CDR3. Germline trimming cut 8 bases from V and 5 bases from J; bases unmatched to any gene: 7. CDR3 region: CASGESGEDTQYF. Here the CDR3 DNA reads TGTGCCAGCGGTGAGAGCGGGGAAGATACGCAGTATTTT.

This clonotype was counted only a few times. The junction departs from germline at one end; a sequencing error may be responsible. J is TRBJ2-3 and V is TRBV28; 10 nucleotides match TRBD2. The CDR3 contains 15 residues. The V gene's germline CDR1 is MDHEN and CDR2 SYDVKM. The CDR3 DNA is TGTGCCAGCACCGCTAGCGGGGGAAGCACATATACGCAGTATTTT. It is translated as CASTASGGSTYTQYF.

This chain uses TRBV5-6 with TRBJ2-2; D remains ambiguous. V lost 5 bases, J lost 4 bases, and 12 bases lay in between. The CDR3 totals 14 residues. CDR1 SGHDT and CDR2 YYEEEE come from the germline V gene. The CDR3 coding sequence is TGTGCCAGCAGTCTGGAACACGTCACCGGGGAGCTGTTTTTT. Protein: CASSLEHVTGELFF. Full variable domain (missing parts from reference TRBV5-6 and TRBJ2-2): DAGVTQSPTHLIKTRGQQVTLRCSPKSGHDTVSWYQQALGQGPQFIFQYYEEEERQRGNFPDRFSGHQFPNYSSELNVNALLLGDSALYLCASSLEHVTGELFFGEGSRLTVL.

The V call is TRBV7-9, the J call TRBJ1-4; D possibly corresponds to TRBD1 (6 bases). V was pared by 4 bases and J by 1 base, with 13 bases between. This CDR3 has 16 residues. CDR1 and CDR2 from the germline V gene are SEHNR and FQNEAQ (reference sequence). The CDR3, as DNA: TGTGCCAGCAGCTCGGGGGCTTTTATAACTAATGAAAAACTGTTTTTT. Translated: CASSSGAFITNEKLFF.

This clonotype has at least ten counts. The V and J genes are TRBV3-1 and TRBJ2-5, with no clear D. Trimming pared 3 bases from V and 2 bases from J, leaving 4 bases between. Germline lookup yields CDR1 LGHDT and CDR2 YNNKEL (reference sequence). The CDR3 runs to 12 residues. CDR3 in DNA: TGTGCCAGCAGCCAGACGCAAGAGACCCAGTACTTC. It translates to CASSQTQETQYF.

A few counts support this clonotype. The chain uses TRBV4-1 and TRBJ1-1, with D perhaps TRBD1 (5 bases). Germline V lookup: CDR1 MGHRA, CDR2 YSYEKL. CDR3 length equals 14 residues. With 3 bases removed from V and 8 bases from J, the gap between germline ends came to 16 bases. The CDR3 coding sequence is TGCGCCAGCAGCCACCCGGGCAGGGACCCCGAAGCTTTCTTT. Amino acid sequence: CASSHPGRDPEAFF.

This rearrangement joins TRBV6-5 to TRBJ2-5; 11 bases fit TRBD1. Germline trimming cut 6 bases from V and 5 bases from J; bases unmatched to any gene: 8. Germline lookup yields CDR1 MNHEY and CDR2 SVGAGI. This CDR3 spans 15 amino acids. DNA for the CDR3: TGTGCCAGCAGACGCGGACAGGGGGCAGTGGAGACCCAGTACTTC. Residues: CASRRGQGAVETQYF.

This chain uses TRBV10-2 with TRBJ2-7, with 9 bases aligning to TRBD2. J was trimmed by 4 bases and V by 6 bases; bases with no gene match: 4. Per germline, CDR1 WSHSY and CDR2 SAAADI. CDR3 length: 13 amino acids. The CDR3 region has the DNA TGCGCCAGCAGGACTAGCGGTGGGTACGAGCAGTACTTC. This sequence encodes CASRTSGGYEQYF.